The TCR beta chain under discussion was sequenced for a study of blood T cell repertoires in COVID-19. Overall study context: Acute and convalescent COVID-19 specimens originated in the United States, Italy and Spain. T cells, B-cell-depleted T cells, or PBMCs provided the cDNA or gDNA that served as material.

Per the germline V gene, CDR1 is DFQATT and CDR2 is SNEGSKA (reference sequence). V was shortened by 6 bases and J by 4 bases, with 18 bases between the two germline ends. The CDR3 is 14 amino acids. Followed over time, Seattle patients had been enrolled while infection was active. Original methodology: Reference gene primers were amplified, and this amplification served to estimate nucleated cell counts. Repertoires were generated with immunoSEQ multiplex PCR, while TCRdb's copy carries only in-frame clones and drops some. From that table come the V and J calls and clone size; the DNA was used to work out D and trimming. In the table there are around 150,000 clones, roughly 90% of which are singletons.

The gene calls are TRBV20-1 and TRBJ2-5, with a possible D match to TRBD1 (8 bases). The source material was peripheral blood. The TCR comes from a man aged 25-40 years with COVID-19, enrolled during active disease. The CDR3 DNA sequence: TGCAGTGCCAGTAGACAGGGGAGGGGAGAGACCCAGTACTTC. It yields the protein CSASRQGRGETQYF.